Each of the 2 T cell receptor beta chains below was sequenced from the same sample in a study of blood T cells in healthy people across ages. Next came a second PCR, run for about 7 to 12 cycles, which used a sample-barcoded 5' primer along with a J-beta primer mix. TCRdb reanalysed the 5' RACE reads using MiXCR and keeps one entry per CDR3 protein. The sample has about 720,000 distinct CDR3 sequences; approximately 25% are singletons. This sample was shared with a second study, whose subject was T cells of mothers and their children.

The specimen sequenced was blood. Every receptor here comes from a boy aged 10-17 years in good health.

The CDR3 loop reads CASSRQGTSSYNEQFF. CDR3 bases: TGTGCCAGCAGCCGTCAAGGGACAAGCTCCTACAATGAGCAGTTCTTC. This chain uses TRBV7-9 with TRBJ2-1; possibly TRBD1 for D (6 bases). Trimming shortened V by 5 bases and J by 0 bases, and 14 bases separated the two germline ends. The germline gives CDR1 SEHNR, CDR2 FQNEAQ (reference sequence). The CDR3 totals 16 residues.

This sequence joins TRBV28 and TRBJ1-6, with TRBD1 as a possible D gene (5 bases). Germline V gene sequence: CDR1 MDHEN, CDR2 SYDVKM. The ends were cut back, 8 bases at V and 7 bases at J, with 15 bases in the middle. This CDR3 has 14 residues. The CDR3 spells CASGRDRSNSPLHF. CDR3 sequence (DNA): TGTGCCAGCGGAAGGGACCGCTCAAATTCACCCCTCCACTTT. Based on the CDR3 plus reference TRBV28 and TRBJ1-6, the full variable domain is DVKVTQSSRYLVKRTGEKVFLECVQDMDHENMFWYRQDPGLGLRLIYFSYDVKMKEKGDIPEGYSVSREKKERFSLILESASTNQTSMYLCASGRDRSNSPLHFGNGTRLTVT.